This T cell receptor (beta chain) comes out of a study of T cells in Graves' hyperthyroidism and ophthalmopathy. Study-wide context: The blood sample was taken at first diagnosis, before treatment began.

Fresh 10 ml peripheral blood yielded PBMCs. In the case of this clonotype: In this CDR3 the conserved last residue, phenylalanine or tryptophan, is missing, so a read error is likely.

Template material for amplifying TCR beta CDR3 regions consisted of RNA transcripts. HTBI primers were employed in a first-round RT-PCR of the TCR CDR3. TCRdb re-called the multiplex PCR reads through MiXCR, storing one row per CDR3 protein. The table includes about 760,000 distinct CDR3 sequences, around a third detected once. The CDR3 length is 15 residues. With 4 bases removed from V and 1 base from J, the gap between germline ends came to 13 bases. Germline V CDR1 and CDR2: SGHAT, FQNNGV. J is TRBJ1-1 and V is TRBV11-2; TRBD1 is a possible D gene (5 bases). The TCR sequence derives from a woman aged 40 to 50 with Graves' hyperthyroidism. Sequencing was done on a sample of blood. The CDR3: CASSSIAGSNTEAFL. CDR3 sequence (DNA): TGTGCCAGCAGCTCCATTGCAGGGTCGAACACTGAAGCTTTCCTT.